The TCR beta chain described here comes from a study of blood T cell repertoires in COVID-19. This table comes from immunoSEQ multiplex PCR, and its TCRdb copy is limited to in-frame clones, with some not included. The profile shows 95,000 to 100,000 clones, around 88% of them singletons. CDR1 SGDLS and CDR2 YYNGEE come from the germline V gene. The CDR3 is made up of 14 amino acids. V was trimmed by 0 bases and J by 1 base, leaving 8 bases between them. This clonotype originated in a man older than 75 with acute or convalescent COVID-19. Source material: peripheral blood. The chain carries TRBV9 and TRBJ2-7; possible D gene TRBD2, 5 bases. The CDR3 here is CASSVGRQSYEQYF. The CDR3, as DNA: TGTGCCAGCAGCGTAGGGAGGCAGTCCTACGAGCAGTACTTC.